Given below is one T cell receptor (beta chain) in context. CDR1 is LGHDT, CDR2 YNNKEL, per germline (reference sequence). Trimming shortened V by 7 bases and J by 0 bases, and 14 bases separated the two germline ends. The CDR3 totals 15 residues. This sample was included in a study of T cell responses to AZD1222 COVID-19 vaccine. Assay used: immunoSEQ multiplex PCR; TCRdb lists only in-frame clones, some missing. The data contain about 99,000 clones, less than 95% of them singletons. This receptor was obtained from an adult in good health. V gene TRBV3-1 (or the pseudogene TRBV3-2) combines with J gene TRBJ2-3; D ambiguous. The sample consisted of peripheral blood, taken on day 0 of AZD1222 vaccination. The CDR3 DNA sequence: TGTGCCAGCAACTCGACACCATCTAGCACAGATACGCAGTATTTT. Translating gives CASNSTPSSTDTQYF.